This T cell receptor beta chain was captured by sequencing in a study of T-cell memory formation after mild COVID-19. 5'RACE primed at constant segments yielded TCR alpha and TCR beta cDNA libraries bearing sample barcodes and UMIs. Using its own MiXCR run on the 5' RACE reads, TCRdb lists one record per CDR3 protein. The sample consists of hundreds of thousands of distinct CDR3 sequences, around 15% of them appearing once. The origin of this receptor is a man younger than 30 who had mild COVID-19 (a few samples of this study predate the infection). Cell type and time point are not known. Sequenced sample: PBMCs or a T cell subset sorted from them (not recorded which).

CDR3 region: CASSSTDYTDTQYF. CDR3 bases: TGCGCCAGCAGCTCAACGGACTACACAGATACGCAGTATTTT. The rearrangement links TRBV5-1 to TRBJ2-3; a possible D gene is TRBD2 (6 bases). The CDR3 extends over 14 amino acids. With 3 bases removed from V and 2 bases from J, the gap between germline ends came to 10 bases. Germline V gives CDR1 SGHRS, CDR2 YFSETQ.